Below, 7 T cell receptor beta chains from the same sample are listed, as sequenced in a study of Graves' ophthalmopathy and Graves' hyperthyroidism. For repertoire sequencing, the TCR beta CDR3 regions were amplified from RNA transcripts. An opening RT-PCR round employed HTBI primers and preceded a second-round multiplex PCR. One entry per CDR3 protein, called by TCRdb with MiXCR from the multiplex PCR reads. This sample has about 170,000 distinct CDR3 sequences; over 35% occur once, and the top ten carry approximately 6.3%. Material for sequencing was peripheral blood. These receptors originate from a woman aged 40 to 50 with Graves' ophthalmopathy.

This clonotype was recorded at least ten times. The chain combines TRBV5-1 with TRBJ1-3, with TRBD1 matching over 7 bases. Germline loops: CDR1 SGHRS, CDR2 YFSETQ. The CDR3 is made up of 16 amino acids. V lost 4 bases and J lost 0; bases outside the gene matches: 7. CDR3 in DNA: TGCGCCAGCAGCCCCGGACAGGCCAGCTCTGGAAACACCATATATTTT. Protein: CASSPGQASSGNTIYF.

The chain couples TRBV28 to TRBJ1-5; 9 nucleotides align to TRBD1. J gave up 4 bases and V 6 bases, and 4 bases lay outside the gene matches. Germline CDR1 and CDR2: MDHEN and SYDVKM. The CDR3 loop spans 14 amino acids. The CDR3 DNA follows: TGTGCCAGCAGCCCCGACAGGGGGAATCAGCCCCAGCATTTT. Its translation is CASSPDRGNQPQHF.

This clonotype was seen repeatedly, ten times or more. The rearrangement uses TRBV7-2 and TRBJ2-5; D remains ambiguous. The V and J ends lost 3 bases and 0 bases respectively, with 5 bases between them. There are 13 residues in the CDR3. The germline CDR1 and CDR2 sequences are SGHTA and FQGNSA. The CDR3 sequence is CASSLSHQETQYF. In DNA, the CDR3 is TGTGCCAGCAGCTTGTCCCACCAAGAGACCCAGTACTTC.

This clonotype was recorded at least ten times. The V call is TRBV11-3, the J call TRBJ1-2, with 8 bases fitting TRBD1. This CDR3 comprises 11 residues. J gave up 8 bases and V 5 bases, and 1 base lay outside the gene matches. CDR1 is SGHNT, CDR2 YENEEA, per germline. As DNA, the CDR3 is TGTGCCAGCAGCCCAGGGGGCGGCTACACCTTC. Translated: CASSPGGGYTF.

This clonotype was picked up many times. The chain's CDR3 is CASSLQIAGGYEQYF. The CDR3 nucleotides read TGTGCCAGCAGTTTACAAATAGCGGGAGGTTACGAGCAGTACTTC. V and J are TRBV12-3 or TRBV12-4 and TRBJ2-7, with 10 bases that match TRBD2. The CDR3 covers 15 residues. The ends lost 2 bases at V and 4 bases at J; junction bases unmatched: 5.

The table lists this clonotype with many counts. J is TRBJ1-2 and V is TRBV20-1, with D unclear. Trimming removed 7 bases from V and 2 bases from J, with 8 bases in between. CDR1 is DFQATT, CDR2 SNEGSKA, per germline (reference sequence). This CDR3 has 11 residues. The chain's CDR3 is CSVDQNYGYTF. The CDR3 DNA follows: TGCAGTGTGGACCAAAACTATGGCTACACCTTC.

J is TRBJ2-5 and V is TRBV6-1, with unresolved D. Trimming left V 5 bases short and J 3 bases short, with 13 bases between. This CDR3 region has 14 residues. CDR1 is MNHNS and CDR2 is SASEGT in the germline V gene. CDR3 in DNA: TGTGCCAGCAGTCCAACCGGACGGGAAGAGACCCAGTACTTC. This encodes CASSPTGREETQYF.